This TCR beta chain comes out of a study of Graves' ophthalmopathy and Graves' hyperthyroidism. The hyperthyroidism patients had a new diagnosis of under 2 months' duration and were aged 18 to 65. Clinical symptoms, serum thyroxine, TRAb, thyroid ultrasound and orbital computed tomography determined diagnosis. In this sample, this clonotype turned up a few times. TCR beta CDR3 amplification used RNA transcripts. The library came from an HTBI-primed first-round RT-PCR and a second-round multiplex PCR. MiXCR, run by TCRdb on the multiplex PCR reads, gives a single entry per CDR3 protein. This sample carries approximately 540,000 distinct CDR3 sequences, roughly 39% of them seen once, and the ten largest clones take around 4%. Sequencing input: peripheral blood or thyroid tissue (not recorded which). This TCR was recovered from an adult man with Graves' hyperthyroidism.

The CDR3 DNA sequence: TGTGCCAGCAGCACGAGCGGGGCCTACACAGATACGCAGTATTTT. Translation gives CASSTSGAYTDTQYF. The chain couples TRBV25-1 to TRBJ2-3; 7 positions agree with TRBD2. The germline CDR1 and CDR2 sequences are MGHDK and SYGVNS. This CDR3 contains 15 residues. With 6 bases clipped from V and 2 bases from J, the junction kept 8 bases outside the gene matches.